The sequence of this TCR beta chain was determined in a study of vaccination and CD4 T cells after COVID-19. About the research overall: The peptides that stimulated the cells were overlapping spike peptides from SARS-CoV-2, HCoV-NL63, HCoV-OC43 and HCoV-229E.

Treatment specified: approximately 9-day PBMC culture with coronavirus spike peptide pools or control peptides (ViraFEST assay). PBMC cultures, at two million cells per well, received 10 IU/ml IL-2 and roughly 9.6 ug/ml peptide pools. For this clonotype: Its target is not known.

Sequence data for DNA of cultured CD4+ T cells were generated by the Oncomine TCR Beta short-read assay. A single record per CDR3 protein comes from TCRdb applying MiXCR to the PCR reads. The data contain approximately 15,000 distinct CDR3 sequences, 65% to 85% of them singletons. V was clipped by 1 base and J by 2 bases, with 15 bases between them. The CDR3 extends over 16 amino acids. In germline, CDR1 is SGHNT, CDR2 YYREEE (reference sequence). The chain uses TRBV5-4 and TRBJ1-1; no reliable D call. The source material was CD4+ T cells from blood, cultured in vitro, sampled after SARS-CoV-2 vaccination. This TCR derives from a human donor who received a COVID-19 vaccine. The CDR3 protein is CASSLPGAGSNTEAFF. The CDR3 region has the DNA TGTGCCAGCAGCTTGCCAGGCGCGGGGTCCAACACTGAAGCTTTCTTT. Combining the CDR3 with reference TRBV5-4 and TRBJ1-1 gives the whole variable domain ETGVTQSPTHLIKTRGQQVTLRCSSQSGHNTVSWYQQALGQGPQFIFQYYREEENGRGNFPPRFSGLQFPNYSSELNVNALELDDSALYLCASSLPGAGSNTEAFFGQGTRLTVV.